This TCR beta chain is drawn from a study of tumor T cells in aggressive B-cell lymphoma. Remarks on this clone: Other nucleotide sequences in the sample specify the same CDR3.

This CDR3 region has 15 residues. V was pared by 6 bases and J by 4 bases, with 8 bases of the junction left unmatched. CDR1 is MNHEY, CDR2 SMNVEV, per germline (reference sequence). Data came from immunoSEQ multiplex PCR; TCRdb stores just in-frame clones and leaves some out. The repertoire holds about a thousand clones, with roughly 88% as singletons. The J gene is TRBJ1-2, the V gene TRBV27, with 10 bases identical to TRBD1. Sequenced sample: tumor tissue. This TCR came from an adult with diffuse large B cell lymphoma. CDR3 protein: CASRRGTGDTYGYTF. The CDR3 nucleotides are TGTGCCAGCAGAAGGGGGACAGGGGATACCTATGGCTACACCTTC.